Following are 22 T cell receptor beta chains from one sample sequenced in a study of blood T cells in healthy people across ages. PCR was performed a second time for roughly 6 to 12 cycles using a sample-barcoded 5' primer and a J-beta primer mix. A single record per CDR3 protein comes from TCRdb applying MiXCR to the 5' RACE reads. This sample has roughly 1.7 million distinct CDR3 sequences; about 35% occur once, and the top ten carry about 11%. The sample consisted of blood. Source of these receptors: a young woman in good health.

CDR3 bases: TGCAGCGTTGTATTCGCGACAGGGGTCTTTCAGCCCCAGCATTTT. Translated: CSVVFATGVFQPQHF. The rearrangement joins TRBV29-1 to TRBJ1-5; TRBD1 matches 8 bases. Trimming at V came to 4 bases and at J to 6 bases, leaving 11 bases not matched to a gene. This CDR3 is built from 15 residues. Germline V gene lookup returns CDR1 SQVTM and CDR2 ANQGSEA.

CDR3 bases: TGTGCCAGCAGCCAAGAAAGTCAAGTAGCGGCAGATACGCAGTATTTT. Translation: CASSQESQVAADTQYF. The V gene is TRBV4-2, the J gene TRBJ2-3, with D possibly being TRBD2 (6 bases). V lost 0 bases and J lost 4, with 14 bases in between. The CDR3 is 16 residues long. The germline CDR1 and CDR2 sequences are LGHNA and YNFKEQ.

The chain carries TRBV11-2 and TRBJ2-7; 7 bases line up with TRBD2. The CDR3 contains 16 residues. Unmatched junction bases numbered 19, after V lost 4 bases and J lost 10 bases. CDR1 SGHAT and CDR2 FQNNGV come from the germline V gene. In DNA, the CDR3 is TGTGCCAGCAGCTCCGACTCGCGGGGGTACGGTGAGACTCAGTACTTC. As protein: CASSSDSRGYGETQYF.

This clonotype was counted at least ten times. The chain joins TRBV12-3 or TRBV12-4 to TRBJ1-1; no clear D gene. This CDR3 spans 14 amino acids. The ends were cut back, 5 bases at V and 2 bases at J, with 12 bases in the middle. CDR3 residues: CASSPGGLNTEAFF. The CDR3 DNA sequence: TGTGCCAGCAGTCCCGGAGGGCTTAACACTGAAGCTTTCTTT.

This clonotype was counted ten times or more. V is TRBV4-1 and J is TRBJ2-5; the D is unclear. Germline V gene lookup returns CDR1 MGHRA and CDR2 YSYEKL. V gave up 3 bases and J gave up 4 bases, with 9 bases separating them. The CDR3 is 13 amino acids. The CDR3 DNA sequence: TGCGCCAGCAGCCATCCGGGTGGAGAGACCCAGTACTTC. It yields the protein CASSHPGGETQYF.

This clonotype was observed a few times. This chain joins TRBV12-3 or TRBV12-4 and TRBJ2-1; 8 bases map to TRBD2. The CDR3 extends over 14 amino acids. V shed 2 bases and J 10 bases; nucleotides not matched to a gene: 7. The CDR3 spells CASSLTSGTREQFF. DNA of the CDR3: TGTGCCAGCAGTTTAACTAGCGGCACTCGGGAGCAGTTCTTC.

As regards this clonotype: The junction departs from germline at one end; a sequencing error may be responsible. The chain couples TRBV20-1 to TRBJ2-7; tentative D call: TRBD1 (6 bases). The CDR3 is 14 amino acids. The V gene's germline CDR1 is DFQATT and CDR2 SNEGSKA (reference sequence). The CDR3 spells CGARYPGHSYEQYF. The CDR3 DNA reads TGCGGTGCTAGATACCCGGGACATTCCTACGAGCAGTACTTC.

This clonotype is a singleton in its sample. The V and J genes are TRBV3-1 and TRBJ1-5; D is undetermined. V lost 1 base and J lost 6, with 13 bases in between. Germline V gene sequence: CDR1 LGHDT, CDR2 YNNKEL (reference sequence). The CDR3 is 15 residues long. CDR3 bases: TGTGCCAGCAGCCAAGGGGCTAGTGGTGGTCAGCCCCAGCATTTT. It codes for CASSQGASGGQPQHF.

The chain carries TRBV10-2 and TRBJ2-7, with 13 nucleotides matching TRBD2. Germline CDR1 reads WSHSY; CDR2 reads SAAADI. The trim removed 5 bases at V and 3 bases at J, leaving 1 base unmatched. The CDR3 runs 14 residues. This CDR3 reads CASSTSGRDYEQYF. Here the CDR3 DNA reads TGCGCCAGCAGTACTAGCGGGAGGGACTACGAGCAGTACTTC.

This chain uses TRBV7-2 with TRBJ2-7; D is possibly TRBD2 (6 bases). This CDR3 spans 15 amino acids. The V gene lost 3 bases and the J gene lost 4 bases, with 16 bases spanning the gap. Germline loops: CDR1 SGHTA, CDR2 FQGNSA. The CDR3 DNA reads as TGTGCCAGCAGCTTTTGGGAGGCAGGGCTATACGAGCAGTACTTC. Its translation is CASSFWEAGLYEQYF.

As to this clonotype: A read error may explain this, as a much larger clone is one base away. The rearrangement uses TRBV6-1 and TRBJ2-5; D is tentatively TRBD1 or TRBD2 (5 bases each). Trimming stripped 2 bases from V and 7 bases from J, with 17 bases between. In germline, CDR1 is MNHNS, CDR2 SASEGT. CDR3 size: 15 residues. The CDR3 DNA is TGTGCCAGCAGTGAATTCGGGACCGCTAGTGGGACCCAGTACTTC. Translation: CASSEFGTASGTQYF.

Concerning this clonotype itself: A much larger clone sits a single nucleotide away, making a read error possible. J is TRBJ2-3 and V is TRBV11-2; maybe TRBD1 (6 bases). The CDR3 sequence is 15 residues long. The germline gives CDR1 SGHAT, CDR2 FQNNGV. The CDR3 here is CAGSSTGTFTDTQYF. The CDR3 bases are TGTGCCGGCAGCTCAACCGGGACATTCACAGATACGCAGTATTTT.

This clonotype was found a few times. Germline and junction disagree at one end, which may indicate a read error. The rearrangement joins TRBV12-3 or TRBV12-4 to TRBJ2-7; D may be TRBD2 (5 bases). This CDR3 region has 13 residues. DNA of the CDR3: TGTGCCAGCAGCTTAGGAGGAGCTTACGGGCAGTACTTC. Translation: CASSLGGAYGQYF.

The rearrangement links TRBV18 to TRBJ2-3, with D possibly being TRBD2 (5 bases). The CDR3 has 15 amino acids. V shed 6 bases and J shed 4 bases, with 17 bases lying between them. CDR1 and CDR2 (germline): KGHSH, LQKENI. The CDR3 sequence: CASSPPAGVADTQYF. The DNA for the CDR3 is TGTGCCAGCTCCCCCCCAGCCGGGGTGGCAGATACGCAGTATTTT.

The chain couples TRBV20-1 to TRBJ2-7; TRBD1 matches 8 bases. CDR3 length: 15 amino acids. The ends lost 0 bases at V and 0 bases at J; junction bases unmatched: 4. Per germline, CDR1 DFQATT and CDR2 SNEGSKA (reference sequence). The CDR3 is CSARDGQGSSYEQYF. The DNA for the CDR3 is TGCAGTGCTAGAGACGGACAGGGAAGCTCCTACGAGCAGTACTTC.

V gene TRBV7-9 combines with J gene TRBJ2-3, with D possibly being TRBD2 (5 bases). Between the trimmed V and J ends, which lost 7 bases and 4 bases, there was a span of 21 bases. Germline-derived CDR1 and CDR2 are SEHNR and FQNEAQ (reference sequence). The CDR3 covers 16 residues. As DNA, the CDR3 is TGTGCCAGCACCCCATCGTGGGAGCTCCCCCCAGATACGCAGTATTTT. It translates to CASTPSWELPPDTQYF. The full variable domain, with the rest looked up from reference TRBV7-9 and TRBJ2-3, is DTGVSQNPRHKITKRGQNVTFRCDPISEHNRLYWYRQTLGQGPEFLTYFQNEAQLEKSRLLSDRFSAERPKGSFSTLEIQRTEQGDSAMYLCASTPSWELPPDTQYFGPGTRLTVL.

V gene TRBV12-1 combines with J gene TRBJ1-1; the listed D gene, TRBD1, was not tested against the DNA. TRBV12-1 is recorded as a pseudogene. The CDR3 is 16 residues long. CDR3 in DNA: TGTGCCAGCAGCCGGACCGGGGACAGACTCGACACTGAAGCTTTCTTT. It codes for CASSRTGDRLDTEAFF.

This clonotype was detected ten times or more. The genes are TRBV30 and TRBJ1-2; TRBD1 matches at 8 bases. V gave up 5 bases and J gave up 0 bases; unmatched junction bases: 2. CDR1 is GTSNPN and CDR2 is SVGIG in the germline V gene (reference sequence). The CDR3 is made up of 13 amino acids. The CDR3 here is CAWRTGSNYGYTF. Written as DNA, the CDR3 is TGTGCCTGGCGGACAGGGTCTAACTATGGCTACACCTTC. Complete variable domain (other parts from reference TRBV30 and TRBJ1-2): SQTIHQWPATLVQPVGSPLSLECTVEGTSNPNLYWYRQAAGRGLQLLFYSVGIGQISSEVPQNLSASRPQDRQFILSSKKLLLSDSGFYLCAWRTGSNYGYTFGSGTRLTVV.

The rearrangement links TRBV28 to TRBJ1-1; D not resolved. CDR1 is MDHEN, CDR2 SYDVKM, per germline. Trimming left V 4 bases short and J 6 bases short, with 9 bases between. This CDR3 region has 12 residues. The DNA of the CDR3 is TGTGCCAGCAGTTCCACGAGGCCTGAAGCTTTCTTT. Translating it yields CASSSTRPEAFF.

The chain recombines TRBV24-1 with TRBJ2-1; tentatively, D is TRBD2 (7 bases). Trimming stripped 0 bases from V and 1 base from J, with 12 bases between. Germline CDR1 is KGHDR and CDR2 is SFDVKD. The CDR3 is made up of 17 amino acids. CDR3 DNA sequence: TGTGCCACCAGTGATTTGTCGGGGAGGGGGTCCTACAATGAGCAGTTCTTC. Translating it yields CATSDLSGRGSYNEQFF.

This CDR3 is CASSGGWGGKRPPETQYF. The CDR3 bases are TGTGCCAGCAGTGGAGGGTGGGGGGGTAAGCGGCCCCCAGAGACCCAGTACTTC. The rearrangement links TRBV2 to TRBJ2-4; 7 bases fit TRBD2. The J call may be mistaken, given a closer DNA end match to TRBJ2-5. In germline, CDR1 is SNHLY, CDR2 FYNNEI. This CDR3 has 18 amino acids.

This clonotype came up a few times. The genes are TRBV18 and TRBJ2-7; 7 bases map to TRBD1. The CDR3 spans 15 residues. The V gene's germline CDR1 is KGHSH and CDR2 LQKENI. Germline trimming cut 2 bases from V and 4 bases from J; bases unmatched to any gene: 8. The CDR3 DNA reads TGTGCCAGCTCACCATGGACGGGACAGAAATACGAGCAGTACTTC. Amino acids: CASSPWTGQKYEQYF.